A selection of T cell receptor beta chains follows, all from one sample in a study of response to subunit inactivated influenza vaccine. TCRdb re-derived calls from the RT-PCR reads in MiXCR, one entry per CDR3 protein. The data show 540,000 or so distinct CDR3 sequences, roughly 13% seen once. The sample in question was PBMCs from blood, obtained 40 to 50 days after vaccination. These TCRs come from a man between 45 and 60 years old who received an inactivated influenza vaccine. Each CDR3 is given with its conserved first and last residue. D genes are given only for firm matches. Size values are once, few and many counts, or a class for expanded clones, and some rows have none.

v_call: TRBV7-2
clone_size: many
d_call: .
j_call: TRBJ2-1
cdr3_nt: TGTGCCAGCAGCCCCGGGTTTGGGCGGGCCCGTGAGCAGTTCTTC
cdr3_aa: CASSPGFGRAREQFF

v_call: TRBV4-3
clone_size: .
d_call: .
j_call: TRBJ2-3
cdr3_nt: TGCGCCAGCAGCCAAGACGCGAGGACAGATACGCAGTATTTT
cdr3_aa: CASSQDARTDTQYF

v_call: TRBV19
clone_size: few
d_call: TRBD1
j_call: TRBJ2-2
cdr3_nt: TGTGCCAGTAGTAAAAGGGGGCGCGACACCGGGGAGCTGTTTTTT
cdr3_aa: CASSKRGRDTGELFF

v_call: TRBV5-1
clone_size: many
d_call: .
j_call: TRBJ2-7
cdr3_nt: TGCGCCAGCAGCACGGAGAACAGGGAGACGGGGGAGCAGTACTTC
cdr3_aa: CASSTENRETGEQYF

v_call: TRBV4-2
clone_size: few
d_call: .
j_call: TRBJ2-2
cdr3_nt: TGTGCCAGCAGCCAAGAGGCAGGGGCCGCCGGGGAGCTGTTTTTT
cdr3_aa: CASSQEAGAAGELFF

v_call: TRBV27
clone_size: .
d_call: .
j_call: TRBJ2-7
cdr3_nt: TGTGCCAGCAGTTTGGCTATAGGGAATTACGAGCAGTACTTC
cdr3_aa: CASSLAIGNYEQYF

v_call: TRBV29-1
clone_size: .
d_call: .
j_call: TRBJ2-3
cdr3_nt: TGCAGCGTTGAATGTCAGAATTCGGATACGCAGTATTTT
cdr3_aa: CSVECQNSDTQYF

v_call: TRBV20-1
clone_size: .
d_call: .
j_call: TRBJ2-7
cdr3_nt: TGCAGTACCAGAGTCCCGGGACACCAGCCCAAGCAGTACTTC
cdr3_aa: CSTRVPGHQPKQYF

v_call: TRBV28
clone_size: .
d_call: .
j_call: TRBJ2-1
cdr3_nt: TGTGCCAGCAGACCTCCTAGCGAGGGGGGGGATGAGCAGTTCTTC
cdr3_aa: CASRPPSEGGDEQFF

v_call: TRBV4-3
clone_size: .
d_call: TRBD2
j_call: TRBJ2-1
cdr3_nt: TGCGCCAGCAGCCAAAGAACCGGGACTAACTCCTACAATGAGCAGTTCTTC
cdr3_aa: CASSQRTGTNSYNEQFF

v_call: TRBV6-5
clone_size: many
d_call: .
j_call: TRBJ2-1
cdr3_nt: TGTGCCAGCAGTTACGTACACGGGTATCCTGAGCAGTTCTTC
cdr3_aa: CASSYVHGYPEQFF

v_call: TRBV12-3/TRBV12-4
clone_size: .
d_call: TRBD2
j_call: TRBJ2-6
cdr3_nt: TGTGCCAGCAGAGCCGGGACTAGCGGGAGTAGCTGGGCCAACGTCCTGACTTTC
cdr3_aa: CASRAGTSGSSWANVLTF

v_call: TRBV7-8
clone_size: few
d_call: TRBD1
j_call: TRBJ2-1
cdr3_nt: TGTGCCAGCAGCTCCGTAACCGACAGGGGGTTTTATGAGCAGTTCTTC
cdr3_aa: CASSSVTDRGFYEQFF

v_call: TRBV4-2
clone_size: many
d_call: TRBD2
j_call: TRBJ2-5
cdr3_nt: TGTGCCAGCAGCCAAGGGGCTAGCGGGGGGGTTCGGCAAGAGACCCAGTACTTC
cdr3_aa: CASSQGASGGVRQETQYF

v_call: TRBV12-3/TRBV12-4
clone_size: many
d_call: .
j_call: TRBJ2-1
cdr3_nt: TGTGCCAGCAGCAACGGACGACACAATGAGCAGTTCTTC
cdr3_aa: CASSNGRHNEQFF

v_call: TRBV9
clone_size: .
d_call: .
j_call: TRBJ2-5
cdr3_nt: TGTGCCAGCAGCGTAGGCAGAATACAAGAGACCCAGTACTTC
cdr3_aa: CASSVGRIQETQYF

v_call: TRBV11-1
clone_size: many
d_call: TRBD2
j_call: TRBJ2-3
cdr3_nt: TGTGCCAGCAGCTTAAAACGGCTAGCGGGAGTCCCCCGCACAGATACGCAGTATTTT
cdr3_aa: CASSLKRLAGVPRTDTQYF

v_call: TRBV6-5
clone_size: few
d_call: .
j_call: TRBJ1-3
cdr3_nt: TGTGCCAGCAGTTACTCGGGGGGCCGCTCTGGAAACACCATATATTTT
cdr3_aa: CASSYSGGRSGNTIYF

v_call: TRBV20-1
clone_size: .
d_call: TRBD2
j_call: TRBJ2-7
cdr3_nt: TGCAGTGCAGAGCTAGCGGGCCTCTACGAGCAGTACTTC
cdr3_aa: CSAELAGLYEQYF

v_call: TRBV5-1
clone_size: .
d_call: TRBD1
j_call: TRBJ1-2
cdr3_nt: TGCGCCAGCAGCTTGGAAGGGGGCCAAAACTATGGCTACACCTTC
cdr3_aa: CASSLEGGQNYGYTF